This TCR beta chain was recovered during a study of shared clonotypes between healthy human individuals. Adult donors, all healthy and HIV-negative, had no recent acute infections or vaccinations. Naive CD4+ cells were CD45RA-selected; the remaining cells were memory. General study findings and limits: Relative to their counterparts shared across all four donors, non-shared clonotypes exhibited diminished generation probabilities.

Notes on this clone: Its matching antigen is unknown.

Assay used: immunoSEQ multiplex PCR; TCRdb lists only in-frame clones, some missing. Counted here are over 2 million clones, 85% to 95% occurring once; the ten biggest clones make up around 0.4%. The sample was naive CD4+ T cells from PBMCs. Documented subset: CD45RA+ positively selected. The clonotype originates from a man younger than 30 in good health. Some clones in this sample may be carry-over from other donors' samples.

The CDR3 loop is CASSTWGEGLYQPQHF. The DNA for the CDR3 is TGTGCCAGTAGTACTTGGGGGGAAGGCCTATATCAGCCCCAGCATTTT. J is TRBJ1-5 and V is TRBV19; perhaps TRBD1 as D (5 bases). Germline loops: CDR1 LNHDA, CDR2 SQIVND (reference sequence). Trimming shortened V by 4 bases and J by 5 bases, and 18 bases separated the two germline ends. The CDR3 sequence is 16 residues long.